Below are 15 T cell receptor delta chains sequenced from a single sample in a study of Vδ1+ human thymocytes (dated by TCRdb to 2016 to 2019). Beyond this particular receptor, the publication reports: Unlike the oligoclonal repertoires in peripheral blood, the thymic TRG and TRD repertoires appeared highly polyclonal, with Gaussian CDR3 length distributions.

Sequencing took place on an Illumina MiSeq. RNA was extracted with the RNeasy mini kit and reverse transcribed using Superscript III. CDR3 amplicons were produced by multiplex PCR using pooled V-gene forward primers and a constant-region reverse primer with Illumina adaptor overhangs. For TCRdb, the public reads were processed anew by CATT, and duplicate DNA sequences were folded into one row. In all, the sample holds fewer than 30,000 delta-chain clones, and nearly 7.5% of those were seen once. 0.8% to 1% of the sample rests with the top ten. These receptors have no known antigen. The sample consisted of Vdelta1+ gamma-delta thymocytes from the thymus. Interpreted using the paper, the cell subset or site label stands for: FACS-sorted CD3+ TCRalphabeta- TCRVdelta1+ TCRVdelta2- thymocytes. Receptor source: a girl under three years old who had congenital heart surgery.

The rearrangement links TRDV1 to TRDJ1; 13 bases line up with TRDD3. CDR1 and CDR2 (germline): TSWWSYY, QGS. The CDR3 totals 23 residues. V lost 1 base, J lost 3 bases, and 23 bases stayed unmatched. CDR3 DNA: TGTGCTCTTGGGGAACCCCCAGTTCCTACCCGGTACTGGGGGATACGCGTGGCCGATAAACTCATCTTT. Translated: CALGEPPVPTRYWGIRVADKLIF.

This clone was seen more than once but under ten times. The junction departs from the called germline gene at one end, perhaps through a read error. V and J are TRDV1 and TRDJ1, with D maybe TRDD3 (7 bases). There are 23 residues in the CDR3. CDR1 is TSWWSYY, CDR2 QGS, per germline. This CDR3 is CALGELGGLAFRRGIHSTDKPIF. Written as DNA, the CDR3 is TGTGCTCTTGGGGAACTCGGAGGCCTCGCCTTCCGCAGAGGGATACATAGCACCGATAAACCCATCTTT.

The V and J genes are TRDV1 and TRDJ1, with D possibly being TRDD2 (5 bases). Germline V CDR1 and CDR2: TSWWSYY, QGS. CDR3 length: 15 residues. Trimming took off 3 bases at V and 8 bases at J, with 19 bases between the two ends. The CDR3 sequence is CALGDWSDSSRKLIF. The CDR3 nucleotides are TGTGCTCTTGGGGACTGGAGTGATTCCTCACGGAAACTCATCTTT.

The chain carries TRDV1 and TRDJ1; D ambiguous. The ends were cut back, 2 bases at V and 0 bases at J, with 28 bases in the middle. The CDR3 contains 21 residues. In germline, CDR1 is TSWWSYY, CDR2 QGS. The CDR3 DNA is TGTGCTCTTGGGGAAGATCTGTTCTCGGACTCATCCCCCTTGTACACCGATAAACTCATCTTT. Its translation is CALGEDLFSDSSPLYTDKLIF.

By share, this clone ranks as medium-sized (0.01 to 0.1%). The chain recombines TRDV1 with TRDJ1; D gene unclear. The length of the CDR3 is 19 residues. V lost 3 bases to trimming and J lost 0 bases, with 23 bases between them. Per the germline V gene, CDR1 is TSWWSYY and CDR2 is QGS. The CDR3 reads CALGEDPAVQRPYTDKLIF. The DNA of the CDR3 is TGTGCTCTTGGGGAGGACCCCGCGGTCCAAAGGCCGTACACCGATAAACTCATCTTT.

This clone was seen only a few times. J is TRDJ1 and V is TRDV3, with TRDD3 matching 11 bases. Losses at the gene ends were 4 bases for V and 0 bases for J; bases not matched to a gene: 16. This CDR3 is built from 18 residues. Germline V gene sequence: CDR1 TVYSNPD, CDR2 GDNSRS (reference sequence). CDR3 in amino acids: CASYLRYWGIKYTDKLIF. The CDR3, as DNA: TGTGCCTCTTATTTGCGGTACTGGGGGATAAAGTACACCGATAAACTCATCTTT.

In its sample, this clone was seen a few times. The chain links TRDV1 to TRDJ1; 7 bases fit TRDD3. Germline CDR1 is TSWWSYY and CDR2 is QGS. V was pared by 2 bases and J by 1 base, with 7 bases of the junction left unmatched. The CDR3 has 16 amino acids. The CDR3 loop is CALGEWLGVRTDKLIF. Here the CDR3 DNA reads TGTGCTCTTGGGGAATGGCTGGGGGTCCGCACCGATAAACTCATCTTT.

V is TRDV1 and J is TRDJ1; 11 positions agree with TRDD3. From germline, CDR1 is TSWWSYY and CDR2 QGS. The CDR3 is 25 amino acids. Germline trimming cut 2 bases from V and 0 bases from J; bases unmatched to any gene: 29. The CDR3 loop reads CALGESQRGQLVHWGIGPYTDKLIF. CDR3 coding DNA: TGTGCTCTTGGGGAAAGCCAGCGGGGGCAACTTGTGCACTGGGGGATAGGTCCGTACACCGATAAACTCATCTTT.

J is TRDJ1 and V is TRDV1; D possibly uses TRDD2 or TRDD3 (6 bases each). Looked up from germline, CDR1 is TSWWSYY and CDR2 is QGS. V was pared by 2 bases and J by 0 bases, with 25 bases between. The CDR3 covers 20 residues. CDR3 sequence reads: CALGEIVLHSLGEYTDKLIF. CDR3 DNA sequence: TGTGCTCTTGGGGAAATAGTCCTACACTCACTGGGAGAGTACACCGATAAACTCATCTTT.

The V and J genes are TRDV1 and TRDJ1, with D uncertain. The CDR3 spans 18 residues. Germline V gene sequence: CDR1 TSWWSYY, CDR2 QGS. Trimming pared 0 bases from V and 0 bases from J, leaving 17 bases between. CDR3 nucleotides: TGTGCTCTTGGGGAACTTGGTGAGACCCAAAGACACACCGATAAACTCATCTTT. Translating it yields CALGELGETQRHTDKLIF.

The J segment is TRDJ1; no V gene was assigned; TRDD3, as called in the table, went unchecked against the DNA. The CDR3 covers 21 residues. CDR3 region: CALGDPAFSTLLLGDTDKLIF. CDR3 nucleotide sequence: TGTGCTCTTGGGGATCCTGCGTTTAGTACTCTGTTACTGGGGGACACTGATAAACTCATCTTT.

This clone has only a few counts. The V call is TRDV1, the J call TRDJ1, with D possibly being TRDD3 (5 bases). The V gene lost 5 bases and the J gene lost 8 bases, with 15 bases spanning the gap. The CDR3 is made up of 13 amino acids. The germline gives CDR1 TSWWSYY, CDR2 QGS. CDR3 nucleotides: TGTGCTCTTGGGAAGCCTTGGGGAGGCAAACTCATCTTT. It translates to CALGKPWGGKLIF.

This clone was seen more than once but under ten times. The V gene is TRDV1, the J gene TRDJ1; tentative D call: TRDD3 (7 bases). The germline V and J ends were trimmed by 3 bases and 0 bases, with 32 bases remaining between them. The CDR3 is 22 amino acids. Germline values: CDR1 TSWWSYY, CDR2 QGS. The CDR3, as DNA: TGTGCTCTTGGGGAGCCCCCTTCCCTCGAGGGATACACGAACGCTAACACCGATAAACTCATCTTT. This sequence encodes CALGEPPSLEGYTNANTDKLIF.

The genes are TRDV1 and TRDJ1, with a tentative D call TRDD3 (5 bases). The CDR3 runs to 26 residues. Germline V gene data show CDR1 as TSWWSYY and CDR2 as QGS. With 5 bases removed from V and 2 bases from J, the gap between germline ends came to 48 bases. The CDR3 nucleotides read TGTGCTCTTGGGTCCCGGACTGGCCTCCCGGCGAGTTATTGGGACCTGTCGGGGTCCCTGACCGATAAACTCATCTTT. This translates into CALGSRTGLPASYWDLSGSLTDKLIF.

The table lists this clone with a few counts. The rearrangement joins TRDV1 to TRDJ1; 8 bases are shared with TRDD2. With 4 bases clipped from V and 1 base from J, the junction kept 20 bases outside the gene matches. The germline CDR1 and CDR2 sequences are TSWWSYY and QGS. CDR3 length: 20 amino acids. CDR3 protein: CALGVIKTSYRNWVTDKLIF. The CDR3 nucleotides read TGTGCTCTTGGGGTAATAAAAACTTCCTACCGGAACTGGGTCACCGATAAACTCATCTTT.